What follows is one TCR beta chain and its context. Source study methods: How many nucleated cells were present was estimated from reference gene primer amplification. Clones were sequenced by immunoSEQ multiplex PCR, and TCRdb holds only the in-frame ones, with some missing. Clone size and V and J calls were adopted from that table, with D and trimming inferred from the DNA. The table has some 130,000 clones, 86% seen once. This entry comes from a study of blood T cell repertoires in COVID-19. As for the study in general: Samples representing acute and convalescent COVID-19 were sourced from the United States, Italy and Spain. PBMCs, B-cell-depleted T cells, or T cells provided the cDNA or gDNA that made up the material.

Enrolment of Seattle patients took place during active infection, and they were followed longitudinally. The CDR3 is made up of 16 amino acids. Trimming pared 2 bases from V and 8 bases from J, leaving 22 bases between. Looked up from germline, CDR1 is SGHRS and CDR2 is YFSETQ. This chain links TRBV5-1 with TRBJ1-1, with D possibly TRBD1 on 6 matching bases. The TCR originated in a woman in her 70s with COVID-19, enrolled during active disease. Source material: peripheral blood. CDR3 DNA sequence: TGCGCCAGCAGCTTAAACACCAGGGCCGCGGGGGCCGAAGCTTTCTTT. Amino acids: CASSLNTRAAGAEAFF.